This TCR beta chain was identified in a study of neoadjuvant nivolumab and ipilimumab in lung cancer. This CDR3 region has 14 residues. V gave up 3 bases and J gave up 2 bases, with 11 bases separating them. The germline CDR1 and CDR2 sequences are SEHNR and FQNEAQ (reference sequence). Findings and limits, study-wide: Pretherapy blood TCR richness correlated positively with resected tumor richness.

As regards this clone: Antigen unknown.

Assay: immunoSEQ multiplex PCR; the TCRdb copy retains only in-frame clones and omits some. Here the sample spans around 20,000 clones, 76% being singletons. The chain is built from TRBV7-9 and TRBJ2-7, with D unclear. This specimen was tumor tissue, taken after neoadjuvant nivolumab, alone or with ipilimumab, at or shortly before surgery. This clonotype was sampled from an adult with non-small cell lung cancer. The CDR3 protein is CASSFEGITYEQYF. CDR3 nucleotide sequence: TGTGCCAGCAGCTTCGAAGGGATAACCTACGAGCAGTACTTC.